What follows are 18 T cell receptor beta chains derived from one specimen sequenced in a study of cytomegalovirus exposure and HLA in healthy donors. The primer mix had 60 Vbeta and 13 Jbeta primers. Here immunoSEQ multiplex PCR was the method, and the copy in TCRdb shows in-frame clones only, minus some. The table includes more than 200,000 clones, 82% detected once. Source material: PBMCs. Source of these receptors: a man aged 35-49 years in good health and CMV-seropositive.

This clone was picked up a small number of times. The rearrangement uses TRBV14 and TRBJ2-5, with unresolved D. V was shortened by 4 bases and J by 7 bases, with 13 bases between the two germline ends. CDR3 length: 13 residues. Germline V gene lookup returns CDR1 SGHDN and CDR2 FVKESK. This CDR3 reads CASSPRHRGTQYF. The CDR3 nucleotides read TGTGCCAGCAGCCCCCGCCACCGAGGGACCCAGTACTTC.

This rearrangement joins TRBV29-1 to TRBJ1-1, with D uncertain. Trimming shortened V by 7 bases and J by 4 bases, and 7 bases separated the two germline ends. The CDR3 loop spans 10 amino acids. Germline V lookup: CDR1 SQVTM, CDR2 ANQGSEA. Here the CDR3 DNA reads TGCAGCGGCGAGGGCACTGAAGCTTTCTTT. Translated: CSGEGTEAFF. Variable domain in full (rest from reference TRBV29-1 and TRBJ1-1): SAVISQKPSRDICQRGTSLTIQCQVDSQVTMMFWYRQQPGQSLTLIATANQGSEATYESGFVIDKFPISRPNLTFSTLTVSNMSPEDSSIYLCSGEGTEAFFGQGTRLTVV.

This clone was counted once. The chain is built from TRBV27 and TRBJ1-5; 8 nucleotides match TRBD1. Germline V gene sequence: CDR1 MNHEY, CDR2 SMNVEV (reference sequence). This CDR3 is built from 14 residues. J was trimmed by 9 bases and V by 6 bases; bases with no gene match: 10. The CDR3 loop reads CASSGDRLARPQHF. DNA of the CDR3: TGTGCCAGCAGCGGGGACAGGCTAGCACGGCCCCAGCATTTT.

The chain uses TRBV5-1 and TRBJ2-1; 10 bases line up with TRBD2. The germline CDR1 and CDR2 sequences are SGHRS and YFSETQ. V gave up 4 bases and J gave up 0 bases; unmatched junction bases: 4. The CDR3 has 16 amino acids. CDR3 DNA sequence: TGCGCCAGCAGCAAGCGGGAGGGCGGCTCCTACAATGAGCAGTTCTTC. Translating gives CASSKREGGSYNEQFF.

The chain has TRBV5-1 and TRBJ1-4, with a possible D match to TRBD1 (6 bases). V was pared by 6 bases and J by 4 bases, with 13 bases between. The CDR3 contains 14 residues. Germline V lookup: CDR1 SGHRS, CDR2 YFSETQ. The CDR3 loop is CASNTGLGNEKLFF. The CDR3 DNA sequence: TGCGCCAGCAACACAGGGTTGGGTAATGAAAAACTGTTTTTT.

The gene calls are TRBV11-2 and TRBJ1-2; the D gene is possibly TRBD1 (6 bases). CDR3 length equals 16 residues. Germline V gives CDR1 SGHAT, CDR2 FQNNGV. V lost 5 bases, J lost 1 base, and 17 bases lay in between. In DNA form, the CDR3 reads TGTGCCAGCAGCCCAACCCCCCCAGGGGTTAACTATGGCTACACCTTC. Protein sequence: CASSPTPPGVNYGYTF.

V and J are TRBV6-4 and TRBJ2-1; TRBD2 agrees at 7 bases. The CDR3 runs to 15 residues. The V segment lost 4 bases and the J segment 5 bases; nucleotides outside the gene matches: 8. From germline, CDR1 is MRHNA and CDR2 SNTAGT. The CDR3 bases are TGTGCCAGCAGTGCTGGCGGGAGAAAGGACAATGAGCAGTTCTTC. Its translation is CASSAGGRKDNEQFF.

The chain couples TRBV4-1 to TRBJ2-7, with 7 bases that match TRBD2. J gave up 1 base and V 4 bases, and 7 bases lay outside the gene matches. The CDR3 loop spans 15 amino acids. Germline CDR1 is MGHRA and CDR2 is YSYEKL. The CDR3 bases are TGCGCCAGCAGCCCCGGACTCGGGGGGTCCTACGAGCAGTACGTC. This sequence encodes CASSPGLGGSYEQYV.

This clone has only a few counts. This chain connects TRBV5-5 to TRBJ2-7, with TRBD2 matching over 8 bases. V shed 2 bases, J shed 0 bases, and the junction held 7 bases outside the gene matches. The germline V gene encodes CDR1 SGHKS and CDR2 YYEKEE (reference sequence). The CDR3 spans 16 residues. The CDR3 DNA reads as TGTGCCAGCAGCTTAGCTAGCGGGTTAAGCTCCTACGAGCAGTACGTC. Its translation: CASSLASGLSSYEQYV.

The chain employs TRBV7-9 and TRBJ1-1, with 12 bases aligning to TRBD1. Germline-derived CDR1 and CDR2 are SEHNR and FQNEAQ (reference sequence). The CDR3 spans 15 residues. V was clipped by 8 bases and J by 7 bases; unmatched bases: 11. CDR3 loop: CASLYSGTGGGEAFF. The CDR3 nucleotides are TGTGCCAGCCTGTATTCCGGGACAGGGGGCGGTGAAGCTTTCTTT.

CDR3 amino acids: CSARTSGKFYV. The CDR3 nucleotides read TGCAGTGCCAGGACTAGCGGGAAATTCTACGTC. The gene calls are TRBV20-1 and TRBJ2-7; TRBD2 agrees at 12 bases. The V and J ends lost 6 bases and 13 bases, in that order; junction bases with no gene match: 7. The V gene's germline CDR1 is DFQATT and CDR2 SNEGSKA (reference sequence). This CDR3 region has 11 residues.

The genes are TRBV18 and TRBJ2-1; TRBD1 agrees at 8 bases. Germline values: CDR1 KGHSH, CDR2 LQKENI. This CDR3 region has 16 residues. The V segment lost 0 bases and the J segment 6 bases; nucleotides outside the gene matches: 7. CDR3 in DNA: TGTGCCAGCTCACCACCGATGAGGACAGGGACCAATGAGCAGTTCTTC. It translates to CASSPPMRTGTNEQFF.

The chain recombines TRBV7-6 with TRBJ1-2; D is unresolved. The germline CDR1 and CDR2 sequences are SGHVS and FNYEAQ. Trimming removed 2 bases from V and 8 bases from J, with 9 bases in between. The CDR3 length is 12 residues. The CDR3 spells CASSLSWAGYTF. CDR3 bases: TGTGCCAGCAGCTTAAGTTGGGCCGGCTACACCTTC.

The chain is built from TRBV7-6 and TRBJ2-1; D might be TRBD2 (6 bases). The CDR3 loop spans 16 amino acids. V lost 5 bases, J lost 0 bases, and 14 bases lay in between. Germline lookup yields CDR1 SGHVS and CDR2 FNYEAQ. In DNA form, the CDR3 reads TGTGCCAGCAGCCTTAGCGGCCGGAGCTCCTACAATGAGCAGTTCTTC. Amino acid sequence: CASSLSGRSSYNEQFF.

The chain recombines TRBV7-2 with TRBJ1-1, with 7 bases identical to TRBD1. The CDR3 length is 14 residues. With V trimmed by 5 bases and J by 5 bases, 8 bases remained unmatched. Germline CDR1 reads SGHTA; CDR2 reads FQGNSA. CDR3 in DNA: TGTGCCAGCAGCCGACAGGGTGGTACGACTGAAGCTTTCTTT. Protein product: CASSRQGGTTEAFF.

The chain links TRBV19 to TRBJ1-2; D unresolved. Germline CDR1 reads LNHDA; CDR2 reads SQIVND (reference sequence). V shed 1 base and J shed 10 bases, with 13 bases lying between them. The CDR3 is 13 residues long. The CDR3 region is CASSIGEVMDYTF. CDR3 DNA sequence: TGTGCCAGTAGTATAGGGGAGGTAATGGACTACACCTTC.

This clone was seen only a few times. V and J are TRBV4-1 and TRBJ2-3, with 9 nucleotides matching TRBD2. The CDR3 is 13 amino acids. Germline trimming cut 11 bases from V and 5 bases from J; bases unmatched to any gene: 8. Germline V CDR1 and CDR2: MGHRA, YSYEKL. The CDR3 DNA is TGCGCCTCGCGGGGACTAGCAGTAGATACGCAGTATTTT. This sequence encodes CASRGLAVDTQYF.

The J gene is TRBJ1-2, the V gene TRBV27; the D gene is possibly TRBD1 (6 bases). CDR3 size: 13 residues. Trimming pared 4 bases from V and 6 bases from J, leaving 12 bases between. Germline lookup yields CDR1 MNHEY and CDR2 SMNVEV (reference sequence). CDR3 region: CASSSTGLDGYTF. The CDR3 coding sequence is TGTGCCAGCAGTTCCACAGGGTTGGATGGCTACACCTTC.